This T cell receptor beta chain was captured by sequencing in a study of T cell responses to AZD1222 COVID-19 vaccine. The V gene end was trimmed by 4 bases and the J gene end by 5 bases; junction bases not matched to a gene: 18. Germline V gene data show CDR1 as SGHAT and CDR2 as FQNNGV. CDR3 size: 18 residues. TCRdb's copy holds only in-frame clones and misses some; the assay was immunoSEQ multiplex PCR. The repertoire consists of some 110,000 clones, with around 83% occurring once and the leading ten covering almost 4.5%. The V and J genes are TRBV11-2 and TRBJ2-5; 8 positions agree with TRBD1. Sequencing was performed on peripheral blood, taken 28 days after the second AZD1222 dose. This TCR came from an adult who received the AZD1222 COVID-19 vaccine. As DNA, the CDR3 is TGTGCCAGCAGCTCGAGCTTAGGTCGGACAGGGCCCCGGGAGACCCAGTACTTC. Translated: CASSSSLGRTGPRETQYF.